This T cell receptor (beta chain) was sequenced for a study of blood T cells in healthy people across ages. There are 15 residues in the CDR3. Per germline, CDR1 SEHNR and CDR2 FQNEAQ (reference sequence). Deletions cut 5 bases from V and 0 bases from J, with 13 bases between. Drawing of peripheral blood yielded 7.5 to 10 milliliters from each donor. The use of a sample-barcoded 5' primer and a J-beta primer mix characterized a second PCR of roughly 6 to 11 cycles. TCRdb fed the 5' RACE reads into MiXCR, producing one record per CDR3 protein. The table shows around 990,000 distinct CDR3 sequences, with more than 30% occurring only once.

J is TRBJ1-1 and V is TRBV7-9; no definite D call. The sample taken for sequencing was blood. This TCR came from a man younger than 35 in good health. Written as DNA, the CDR3 is TGTGCCAGCAGCCTGTGGGTAGGGATGAACACTGAAGCTTTCTTT. This encodes CASSLWVGMNTEAFF.